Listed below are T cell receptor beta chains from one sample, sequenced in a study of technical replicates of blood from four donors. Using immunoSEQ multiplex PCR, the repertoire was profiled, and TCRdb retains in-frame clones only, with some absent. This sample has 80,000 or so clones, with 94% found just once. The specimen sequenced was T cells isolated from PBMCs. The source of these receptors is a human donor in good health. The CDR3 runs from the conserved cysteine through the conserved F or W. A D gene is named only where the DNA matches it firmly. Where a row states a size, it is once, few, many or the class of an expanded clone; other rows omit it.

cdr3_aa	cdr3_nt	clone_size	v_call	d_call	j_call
CASSRQGNQPQHF	TGTGCCAGTAGTCGACAGGGCAATCAGCCCCAGCATTTT	NA	TRBV19	NA	TRBJ1-5
CASSLDRGGETQYF	TGCGCCAGCAGCTTGGACAGGGGCGGCGAGACCCAGTACTTC	once	TRBV5-1	TRBD1	TRBJ2-5
CASSLTRTDTQYF	TGCGCCAGCAGCTTGACCAGGACAGATACGCAGTATTTT	once	TRBV5-1	NA	TRBJ2-3
CASRLRGRYTF	TGTGCCAGCAGACTTAGGGGGCGCTACACCTTC	NA	TRBV27	TRBD1	TRBJ1-2
CASSPRTSATGELFF	TGTGCCAGCAGTCCACGGACTAGCGCAACCGGGGAGCTGTTTTTT	NA	TRBV6-5	TRBD2	TRBJ2-2
CASSYGRQEQFF	TGCGCCAGCAGCTACGGGAGGCAGGAGCAGTTCTTC	NA	TRBV4-3	TRBD2	TRBJ2-1
CASSHPGQILYF	TGTGCCAGCAGCCACCCGGGACAGATTTTGTACTTC	NA	TRBV7-3	TRBD1	TRBJ2-7
CASSQEATDTQYF	TGTGCCAGCAGCCAAGAAGCTACAGATACGCAGTATTTT	NA	TRBV4-2	NA	TRBJ2-3
CASIAVAGVIEQFF	TGTGCCAGCATCGCGGTAGCGGGAGTTATCGAGCAGTTCTTC	NA	TRBV6-1	TRBD2	TRBJ2-1
CASSAGGDASYEQYF	TGTGCCAGCAGTGCCGGCGGGGACGCCTCCTACGAGCAGTACTTC	NA	TRBV6-1	NA	TRBJ2-7
CAWEGLQGGGTQYF	TGTGCCTGGGAAGGATTACAGGGCGGGGGGACCCAGTACTTC	NA	TRBV30	NA	TRBJ2-5
CATSRDLAVQETQYF	TGTGCCACCAGCAGAGATTTAGCGGTTCAAGAGACCCAGTACTTC	NA	TRBV15	NA	TRBJ2-5
CASSPGQRTDTQYF	TGTGCCAGCAGCCCCGGACAGCGCACAGATACGCAGTATTTT	NA	TRBV28	NA	TRBJ2-3
CASSLRSLAGTDTQYF	TGTGCCAGCAGCTTAAGGTCACTAGCAGGCACAGATACGCAGTATTTT	NA	TRBV7-2	NA	TRBJ2-3
CASSPGGDEAFF	TGCGCCAGCAGCCCGGGGGGGGATGAAGCTTTCTTT	NA	TRBV5-1	NA	TRBJ1-1
CATPVPGLAYGYTF	TGTGCAACCCCCGTCCCGGGATTGGCCTATGGCTACACCTTC	NA	TRBV12-2	NA	TRBJ1-2
CASSLDQGPYNEQFF	TGCGCCAGCAGCTTGGATCAGGGTCCCTACAATGAGCAGTTCTTC	NA	TRBV5-1	NA	TRBJ2-1
CASSQVIAGGGLSYGYTF	TGCGCCAGCAGCCAAGTTATTGCAGGGGGAGGTCTCTCCTATGGCTACACCTTC	once	TRBV4-1	TRBD1	TRBJ1-2
CASSRTSGEGLYEQYF	TGTGCCAGCAGCCGGACTAGCGGGGAAGGGTTGTACGAGCAGTACTTC	NA	TRBV7-2	TRBD2	TRBJ2-7
CASSLQTSGKSGYEQYF	TGCGCCAGCAGCTTACAGACTAGCGGGAAATCAGGCTACGAGCAGTACTTC	NA	TRBV5-1	TRBD2	TRBJ2-7
CASSFQIKHQETQYF	TGTGCCAGCAGCTTTCAGATAAAACACCAAGAGACCCAGTACTTC	NA	TRBV11-3	NA	TRBJ2-5
CASSQDGGPGNTIYF	TGCGCCAGCAGCCAAGACGGGGGGCCCGGAAACACCATATATTTT	NA	TRBV4-3	NA	TRBJ1-3
CASSSQGFETQYF	TGTGCCAGCAGCTCTCAGGGATTCGAGACCCAGTACTTC	NA	TRBV7-9	NA	TRBJ2-5
CASSLGGTDPYYGYTF	TGTGCCAGCAGCTTAGGAGGGACAGACCCTTATTATGGCTACACCTTC	NA	TRBV7-9	TRBD1	TRBJ1-2
CAIDRDGSYEQYF	TGTGCCATCGACAGGGACGGCTCCTACGAGCAGTACTTC	NA	TRBV6-1	TRBD1	TRBJ2-7
CASSLGGLSYEQYF	TGTGCCAGCAGCTTAGGCGGACTCTCCTACGAGCAGTACTTC	NA	TRBV7-9	NA	TRBJ2-7
CASGQGRSSTDTQYF	TGTGCCAGCGGCCAGGGTCGTTCTAGCACAGATACGCAGTATTTT	NA	TRBV11-2	NA	TRBJ2-3
CASSESTLMGPSYEQYF	TGCGCCAGCAGTGAGTCGACATTAATGGGTCCATCCTACGAGCAGTACTTC	NA	TRBV10-1	NA	TRBJ2-7
CASSLDRAIAATNEKLFF	TGCGCCAGCAGCTTGGACAGGGCCATCGCCGCAACTAATGAAAAACTGTTTTTT	NA	TRBV5-1	NA	TRBJ1-4
CASTLSPSGNTEAFF	TGTGCCAGCACCCTAAGCCCTTCTGGGAACACTGAAGCTTTCTTT	NA	TRBV6-5	NA	TRBJ1-1
CASGDRQRDWIGELFF	TGTGCCAGCGGCGATAGGCAGCGGGACTGGATCGGGGAGCTGTTTTTT	NA	TRBV5-4	TRBD2	TRBJ2-2
CASSLTGQGDTRRF	TGTGCCAGCAGCCTAACGGGACAGGGGGACACCAGGCGCTTC	NA	TRBV11-2	TRBD1	TRBJ2-7
CASSQDKPLLWEKLFF	TGTGCCAGCAGCCAAGATAAGCCCCTATTATGGGAAAAACTGTTTTTT	NA	TRBV4-2	NA	TRBJ1-4
CASSVRSANTGELFF	TGTGCCAGCAGCGTACGCAGTGCGAACACCGGGGAGCTGTTTTTT	NA	TRBV9	NA	TRBJ2-2
CASSLRAGGTDTQYF	TGTGCCAGCAGCTTACGAGCGGGCGGCACAGATACGCAGTATTTT	NA	TRBV5-4	NA	TRBJ2-3
CASSTGQGEDKSFF	TGTGCCAGCAGTACAGGACAGGGCGAAGATAAGTCTTTCTTT	NA	TRBV6-5	TRBD1	TRBJ1-1